The source of this T cell receptor (beta chain) is a study of blood T cell repertoires in COVID-19. Study-level information: COVID-19 samples, acute and convalescent, were from the United States, Italy and Spain. The cDNA or gDNA used as material had been derived from T cells, B-cell-depleted T cells, or PBMCs.

Germline V CDR1 and CDR2: MDHEN, SYDVKM. This CDR3 spans 17 amino acids. The V segment lost 5 bases and the J segment 4 bases; nucleotides outside the gene matches: 15. Original data processing: Scientists estimated how many nucleated cells there were by amplifying reference gene primers. Only in-frame clones appear in the TCRdb table, and some are missing; sequencing was by immunoSEQ multiplex PCR. V and J calls and clone size come straight from that table; D and trimming were deduced from the DNA. The sample shows roughly 200,000 clones, around 90% of them seen only once. The sequence was collected from a man aged 45-60 years with acute or convalescent COVID-19. Sequenced material: peripheral blood. The chain is built from TRBV28 and TRBJ2-3; 7 nucleotides match TRBD2. For the CDR3, the DNA is TGTGCCAGCAGTATACTACTAGGCGGGGGAGGAGCAGATACGCAGTATTTT. Protein: CASSILLGGGGADTQYF.